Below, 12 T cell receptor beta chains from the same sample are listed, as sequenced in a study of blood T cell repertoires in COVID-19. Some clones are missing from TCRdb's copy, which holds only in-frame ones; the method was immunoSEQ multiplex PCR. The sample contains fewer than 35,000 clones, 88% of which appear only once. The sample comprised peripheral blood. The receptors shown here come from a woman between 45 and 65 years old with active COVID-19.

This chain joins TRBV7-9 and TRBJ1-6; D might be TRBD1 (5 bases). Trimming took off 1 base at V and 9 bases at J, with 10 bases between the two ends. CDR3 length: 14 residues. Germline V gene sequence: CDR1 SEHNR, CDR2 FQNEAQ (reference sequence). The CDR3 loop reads CASSLGQGGSPLHF. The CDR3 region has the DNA TGTGCCAGCAGCTTAGGGCAGGGCGGTTCACCCCTCCACTTT.

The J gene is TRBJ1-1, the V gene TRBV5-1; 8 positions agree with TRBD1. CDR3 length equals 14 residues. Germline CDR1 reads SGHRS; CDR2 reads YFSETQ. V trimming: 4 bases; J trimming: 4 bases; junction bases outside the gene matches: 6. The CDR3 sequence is CASSPGTGGTEAFF. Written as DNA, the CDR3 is TGCGCCAGCAGCCCCGGGACAGGAGGCACTGAAGCTTTCTTT.

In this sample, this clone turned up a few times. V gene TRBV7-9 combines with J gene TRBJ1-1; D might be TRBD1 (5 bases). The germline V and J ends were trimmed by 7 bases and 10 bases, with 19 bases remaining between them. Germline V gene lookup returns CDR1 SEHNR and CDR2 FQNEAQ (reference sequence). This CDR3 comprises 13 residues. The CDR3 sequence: CASTKEVRQGAFF. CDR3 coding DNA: TGTGCCAGCACCAAAGAGGTCAGGCAGGGAGCTTTCTTT.

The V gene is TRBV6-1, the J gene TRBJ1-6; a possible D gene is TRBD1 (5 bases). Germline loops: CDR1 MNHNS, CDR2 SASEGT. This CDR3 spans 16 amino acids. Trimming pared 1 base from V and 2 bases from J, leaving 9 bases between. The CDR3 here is CASSEVGAPYNSPLHF. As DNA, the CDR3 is TGTGCCAGCAGTGAAGTTGGGGCCCCCTATAATTCACCCCTCCACTTT.

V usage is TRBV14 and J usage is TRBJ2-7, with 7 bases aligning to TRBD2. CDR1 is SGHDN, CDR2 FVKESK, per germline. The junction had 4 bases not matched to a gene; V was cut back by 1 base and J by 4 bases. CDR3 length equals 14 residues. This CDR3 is CASSQVGGSYEQYF. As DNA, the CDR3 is TGTGCCAGCAGCCAAGTTGGCGGGAGTTACGAGCAGTACTTC.

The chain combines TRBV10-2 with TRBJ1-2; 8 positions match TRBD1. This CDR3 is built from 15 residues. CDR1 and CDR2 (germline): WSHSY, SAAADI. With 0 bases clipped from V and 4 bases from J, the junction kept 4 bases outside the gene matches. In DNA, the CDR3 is TGCGCCAGCAGTGAGTCAGGACAGGGCGGCTATGGCTACACCTTC. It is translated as CASSESGQGGYGYTF.

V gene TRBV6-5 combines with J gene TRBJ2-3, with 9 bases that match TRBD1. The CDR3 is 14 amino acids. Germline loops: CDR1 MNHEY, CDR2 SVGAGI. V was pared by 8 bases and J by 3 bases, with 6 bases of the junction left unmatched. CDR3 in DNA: TGTGCCAGCCGCCAGACAGGGGGAACAGATACGCAGTATTTT. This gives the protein CASRQTGGTDTQYF.

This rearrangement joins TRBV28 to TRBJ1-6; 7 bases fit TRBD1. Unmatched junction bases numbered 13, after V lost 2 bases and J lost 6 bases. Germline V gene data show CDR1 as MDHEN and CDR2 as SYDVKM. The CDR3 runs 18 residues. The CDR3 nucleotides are TGTGCCAGCAGTTTAGGACAGGTATTAAGGACGGGTAATTCACCCCTCCACTTT. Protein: CASSLGQVLRTGNSPLHF.

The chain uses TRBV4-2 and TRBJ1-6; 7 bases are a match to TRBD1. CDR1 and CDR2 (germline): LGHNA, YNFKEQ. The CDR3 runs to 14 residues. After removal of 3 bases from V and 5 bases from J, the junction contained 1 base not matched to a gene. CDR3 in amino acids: CASSQGQNNSPLHF. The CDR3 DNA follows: TGTGCCAGCAGCCAGGGACAGAATAATTCACCCCTCCACTTT.

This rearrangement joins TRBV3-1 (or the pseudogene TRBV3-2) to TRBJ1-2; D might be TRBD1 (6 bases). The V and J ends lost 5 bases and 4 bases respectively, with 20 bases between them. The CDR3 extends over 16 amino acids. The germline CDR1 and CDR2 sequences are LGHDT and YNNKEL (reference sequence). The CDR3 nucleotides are TGTGCCAGCAGCATGCAGACTTTCGGGACATCCTATGGCTACACCTTC. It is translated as CASSMQTFGTSYGYTF.

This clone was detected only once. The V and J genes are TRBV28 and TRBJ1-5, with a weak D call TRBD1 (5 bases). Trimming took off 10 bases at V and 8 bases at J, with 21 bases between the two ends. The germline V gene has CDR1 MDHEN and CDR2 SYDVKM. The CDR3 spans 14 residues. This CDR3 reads CATHLGGSGEPQHF. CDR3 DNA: TGTGCCACCCACCTGGGGGGGTCGGGCGAGCCCCAGCATTTT.

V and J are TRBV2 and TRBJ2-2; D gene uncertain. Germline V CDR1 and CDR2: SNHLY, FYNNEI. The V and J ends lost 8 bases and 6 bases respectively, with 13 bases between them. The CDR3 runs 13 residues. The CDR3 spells CASGGQTAGELFF. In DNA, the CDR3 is TGTGCCAGCGGTGGGCAAACCGCCGGGGAGCTGTTTTTT.